This TCR beta chain originates from a study of blood T cell repertoires in COVID-19. This CDR3 comprises 16 residues. Germline V CDR1 and CDR2: SGHAT, FQNNGV. The V and J ends lost 4 bases and 4 bases, in that order; junction bases with no gene match: 10. Assay used: immunoSEQ multiplex PCR; TCRdb lists only in-frame clones, some missing. This sample carries around 140,000 clones, approximately 91% of them seen once, and the ten largest clones take about 1.7%. The genes are TRBV11-2 and TRBJ2-1; 7 bases map to TRBD1. The sequence came from a man aged 70-80 years with acute or convalescent COVID-19. The sample consisted of peripheral blood. For the CDR3, the DNA is TGTGCCAGCAGCTCCATCAGGGGACAGACTTACAATGAGCAGTTCTTC. It codes for CASSSIRGQTYNEQFF.